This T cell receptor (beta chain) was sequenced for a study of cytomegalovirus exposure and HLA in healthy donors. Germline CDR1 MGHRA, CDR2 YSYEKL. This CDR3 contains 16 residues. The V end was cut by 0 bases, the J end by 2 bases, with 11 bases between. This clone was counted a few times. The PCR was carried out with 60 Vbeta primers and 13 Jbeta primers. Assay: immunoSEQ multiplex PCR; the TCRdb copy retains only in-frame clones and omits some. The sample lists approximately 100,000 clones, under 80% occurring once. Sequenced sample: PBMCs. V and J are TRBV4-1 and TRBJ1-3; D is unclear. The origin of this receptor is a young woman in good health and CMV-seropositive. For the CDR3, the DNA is TGCGCCAGCAGCCAAGATTCCCCCGGGGCTGGAAACACCATATATTTT. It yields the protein CASSQDSPGAGNTIYF.